This TCR beta chain was identified during a study of OX40 agonist ivuxolimab in advanced cancers. The wider study: The mean age was about 57 years, ranging from 23 to 79, with around four fifths of participants male. Earlier anti-PD-1, anti-PD-L1 or anti-CTLA-4 therapy was permitted; 35% to 50% had received some.

Germline V gene data show CDR1 as LNHDA and CDR2 as SQIVND (reference sequence). V gave up 7 bases and J gave up 0 bases, with 10 bases separating them. The CDR3 length is 15 residues. This clone was found once. Generated by immunoSEQ multiplex PCR, the TCRdb table keeps only in-frame clones and is missing some. The sample yields tens of thousands of clones, about 92% seen once. The origin of this receptor is an adult with an advanced solid tumor such as melanoma, head and neck, liver or kidney cancer. Sequencing used CD4+ or CD8+ T cells sorted from blood, obtained in a trial of the OX40 agonist ivuxolimab. The rearrangement uses TRBV19 and TRBJ2-6; no clear D gene. The chain's CDR3 is CASTATSSGANVLTF. The CDR3, as DNA: TGTGCCAGTACGGCTACCAGCTCTGGGGCCAACGTCCTGACTTTC.